The 18 T cell receptor beta chains below were found in one sample sequenced in a study of T cell responses to AZD1222 COVID-19 vaccine. Produced via immunoSEQ multiplex PCR; TCRdb's table is partial and in-frame only. The repertoire consists of under 150,000 clones, with roughly 93% occurring once and the leading ten covering 2.5% to 4%. Source: peripheral blood, taken on day 0 of AZD1222 vaccination. These receptor sequences come from an adult in good health.

The chain employs TRBV5-1 and TRBJ2-7, with D possibly TRBD2 on 6 matching bases. The ends were cut back, 4 bases at V and 3 bases at J, with 8 bases in the middle. Germline CDR1 reads SGHRS; CDR2 reads YFSETQ. The CDR3 spans 12 residues. The CDR3 DNA reads as TGCGCCAGCAGCCTGGGGGGCTACGAGCAGTACTTC. Translated, it gives CASSLGGYEQYF.

The chain recombines TRBV6-5 with TRBJ2-5, with D tentatively TRBD1 (6 bases). The CDR3 runs 13 residues. CDR1 is MNHEY, CDR2 SVGAGI, per germline. V lost 6 bases, J lost 3 bases, and 11 bases lay in between. The CDR3 loop is CASRSSGEETQYF. Written as DNA, the CDR3 is TGTGCCAGCAGGTCCTCAGGGGAAGAGACCCAGTACTTC.

This chain uses TRBV24-1 with TRBJ2-5; D is possibly TRBD1 or TRBD2 (5 bases each). Germline values: CDR1 KGHDR, CDR2 SFDVKD. Trimming stripped 4 bases from V and 5 bases from J, with 13 bases between. This CDR3 comprises 14 residues. As DNA, the CDR3 is TGTGCCACCAGTGAACCGTCGGGGCCGGAGACCCAGTACTTC. Translation gives CATSEPSGPETQYF.

This chain links TRBV7-9 with TRBJ1-1; possible D gene TRBD1, 5 bases. Germline loops: CDR1 SEHNR, CDR2 FQNEAQ (reference sequence). This CDR3 contains 16 residues. The ends were cut back, 5 bases at V and 4 bases at J, with 20 bases in the middle. CDR3 protein: CASSPIPPGRGTEAFF. CDR3 coding DNA: TGTGCCAGCAGCCCAATCCCCCCTGGGAGGGGCACTGAAGCTTTCTTT.

The V gene is TRBV6-5, the J gene TRBJ1-3; weak D call: TRBD1 (5 bases). V was pared by 2 bases and J by 4 bases, with 9 bases between. The CDR3 totals 14 residues. Germline V gives CDR1 MNHEY, CDR2 SVGAGI. This CDR3 reads CASSYGGMGNTIYF. Written as DNA, the CDR3 is TGTGCCAGCAGTTACGGGGGAATGGGAAACACCATATATTTT.

The J gene is TRBJ2-2, the V gene TRBV6-6, with a possible D match to TRBD2 (5 bases). Looked up from germline, CDR1 is MNHNY and CDR2 is SVGAGI (reference sequence). V lost 0 bases to trimming and J lost 3 bases, with 8 bases between them. The CDR3 runs to 15 residues. The CDR3, as DNA: TGTGCCAGCAGTTACTCGGTCGGGGACACCGGGGAGCTGTTTTTT. Translating it yields CASSYSVGDTGELFF.

This clone came up once. The chain employs TRBV6-2 or TRBV6-3 and TRBJ1-5; D perhaps matches TRBD1 (6 bases). Germline V gives CDR1 MNHEY, CDR2 SVGEGT. This CDR3 comprises 16 residues. V was pared by 2 bases and J by 5 bases, with 16 bases between. CDR3 DNA: TGTGCCAGCAGTTACGGGGGACACGTCGGGTATCAGCCCCAGCATTTT. Translation: CASSYGGHVGYQPQHF.

The genes are TRBV6-5 and TRBJ2-7; D unclear. The CDR3 loop spans 12 amino acids. Trimming stripped 9 bases from V and 2 bases from J, with 11 bases between. Germline CDR1 MNHEY, CDR2 SVGAGI. The DNA of the CDR3 is TGTGCCAGTAGGTCGGCGACCTACGAGCAGTACTTC. It is translated as CASRSATYEQYF.

The chain uses TRBV2 and TRBJ1-1; D gene uncertain. The CDR3 sequence is 16 residues long. Germline values: CDR1 SNHLY, CDR2 FYNNEI. Between the trimmed V and J ends, which lost 5 bases and 1 base, there was a span of 17 bases. The CDR3 loop reads CASSTRPPTENTEAFF. CDR3 bases: TGTGCCAGCAGTACGCGGCCCCCGACGGAGAACACTGAAGCTTTCTTT.

The chain recombines TRBV9 with TRBJ2-1; no reliable D call. The germline gives CDR1 SGDLS, CDR2 YYNGEE. V was pared by 3 bases and J by 9 bases, with 7 bases between. The CDR3 runs 11 residues. CDR3 sequence reads: CASSATIEQFF. The CDR3 region has the DNA TGTGCCAGCAGCGCGACGATTGAGCAGTTCTTC.

The V and J genes are TRBV19 and TRBJ2-4, with no clear D. The CDR3 has 13 amino acids. The germline gives CDR1 LNHDA, CDR2 SQIVND (reference sequence). V was clipped by 6 bases and J by 0 bases, with 6 bases between them. The DNA for the CDR3 is TGTGCCAGTAGGGACCAAGCCAAAAACATTCAGTACTTC. The encoded protein is CASRDQAKNIQYF.

This rearrangement joins TRBV9 to TRBJ1-6; 8 nucleotides line up with TRBD1. This CDR3 comprises 14 residues. Losses at the gene ends were 4 bases for V and 7 bases for J; bases not matched to a gene: 4. CDR1 is SGDLS and CDR2 is YYNGEE in the germline V gene. This chain's CDR3 is CASSRQGKNSPLHF. The DNA for the CDR3 is TGTGCCAGCAGCCGACAGGGGAAGAATTCACCCCTCCACTTT.

The chain recombines TRBV18 with TRBJ2-5; D unresolved. The CDR3 extends over 12 amino acids. V was pared by 5 bases and J by 0 bases, with 4 bases between. Germline CDR1 is KGHSH and CDR2 is LQKENI. The CDR3 protein is CASSGYQETQYF. The CDR3 DNA reads TGTGCCAGCTCAGGGTACCAAGAGACCCAGTACTTC.

This clone was counted only a few times. CDR3: CASSSTGYEQFF. The CDR3 DNA sequence: TGTGCCAGCAGCTCTACGGGGTACGAGCAGTTCTTC. The chain employs TRBV5-4 and TRBJ2-1; possibly TRBD2 for D (5 bases). This CDR3 has 12 amino acids. Germline V gene data show CDR1 as SGHNT and CDR2 as YYREEE (reference sequence). Trimming cost V 3 bases and J 10 bases, with 11 bases left between them.

The chain links TRBV28 to TRBJ1-1; tentative D call: TRBD1 (6 bases). Germline CDR1 and CDR2: MDHEN and SYDVKM. The CDR3 has 14 amino acids. Trimming stripped 5 bases from V and 5 bases from J, with 15 bases between. CDR3 nucleotides: TGTGCCAGCAGTCCACCAGGGGATTGGACTGAAGCTTTCTTT. It yields the protein CASSPPGDWTEAFF. Using reference TRBV28 and TRBJ1-1 for the parts outside the CDR3, the full variable domain is DVKVTQSSRYLVKRTGEKVFLECVQDMDHENMFWYRQDPGLGLRLIYFSYDVKMKEKGDIPEGYSVSREKKERFSLILESASTNQTSMYLCASSPPGDWTEAFFGQGTRLTVV.

This chain joins TRBV7-9 and TRBJ1-1; D not certain. From germline, CDR1 is SEHNR and CDR2 FQNEAQ (reference sequence). The CDR3 extends over 13 amino acids. Trimming pared 2 bases from V and 4 bases from J, leaving 8 bases between. The CDR3 loop is CASSLHSGTEAFF. The CDR3 coding sequence is TGTGCCAGCAGCTTACATTCGGGCACTGAAGCTTTCTTT.

The chain is built from TRBV3-1 (or the pseudogene TRBV3-2) and TRBJ1-2; unclear D gene. Trimming left V 2 bases short and J 4 bases short, with 11 bases between. Germline loops: CDR1 LGHDT, CDR2 YNNKEL (reference sequence). The CDR3 is 14 amino acids. The CDR3 region is CASSQSYGTYGYTF. Here the CDR3 DNA reads TGTGCCAGCAGCCAAAGCTACGGTACCTATGGCTACACCTTC.

This chain links TRBV27 with TRBJ2-7; 9 bases match TRBD1. The junction had 4 bases not matched to a gene; V was cut back by 1 base and J by 3 bases. The CDR3 has 15 amino acids. In germline, CDR1 is MNHEY, CDR2 SMNVEV (reference sequence). This chain's CDR3 is CASSLFRDRVYEQYF. Written as DNA, the CDR3 is TGTGCCAGCAGTTTATTCAGGGACAGGGTCTACGAGCAGTACTTC.